These T cell receptor beta chains were read from a single sample in a study of Ad26.COV2.S vaccination and SARS-CoV-2 variants. The repertoire was sequenced with immunoSEQ multiplex PCR; TCRdb's copy has only in-frame clones and lacks some. The table shows 350,000 to 400,000 clones, with about nine tenths occurring only once. The sample in question was peripheral blood, obtained in a trial of Ad26.COV2.S vaccine versus placebo. The receptors were gathered from a person between 18 and 65 years old who received the Ad26.COV2.S COVID-19 vaccine or a placebo. Each CDR3 is given with its conserved first and last residue. D genes are given only for firm matches. The size of a clone is reported for some rows only, either as once, few or many, or as a class for expanded clones.

j_call d_call v_call clone_size cdr3_aa cdr3_nt
TRBJ2-7 - TRBV5-1 - CASSSYGSEQYF TGCGCCAGCAGCTCTTACGGGTCCGAGCAGTACTTC
TRBJ1-2 TRBD1 TRBV6-5 - CATRDRVNYGYTF TGTGCCACCCGGGACAGGGTAAACTATGGCTACACCTTC
TRBJ2-2 TRBD2 TRBV6-5 - CATTKDGGVTGELFF TGTGCCACCACCAAAGACGGGGGGGTCACCGGGGAGCTGTTTTTT
TRBJ2-2 TRBD2 TRBV7-9 - CASSLGNAGGLNTGELFF TGTGCCAGCAGCTTAGGGAACGCGGGGGGCCTGAACACCGGGGAGCTGTTTTTT
TRBJ2-3 - TRBV2 once CASNPRRTDTQYF TGTGCCAGCAACCCCAGGCGCACAGATACGCAGTATTTT
TRBJ2-7 - TRBV2 - CASSQNGADREQYF TGTGCCAGCAGCCAGAACGGGGCGGACCGCGAGCAGTACTTC
TRBJ1-5 - TRBV6-2/TRBV6-3 - CASSYQQGFQPQHF TGTGCCAGCAGTTATCAGCAGGGTTTTCAGCCCCAGCATTTT
TRBJ1-6 TRBD1 TRBV4-1 - CASSQETPKRDRANSPLHF TGCGCCAGCAGCCAAGAGACCCCAAAAAGGGACAGGGCTAATTCACCCCTCCACTTT
TRBJ1-2 TRBD1 TRBV4-1 - CASSLDRGDYGYTF TGCGCCAGCAGCTTAGACAGGGGGGACTATGGCTACACCTTC
TRBJ2-5 TRBD2 TRBV6-5 - CASSRAGGPEETQYF TGTGCCAGCAGCCGAGCGGGGGGGCCGGAAGAGACCCAGTACTTC
TRBJ1-1 TRBD1 TRBV18 once CASGGQEGVTEAFF TGTGCCAGCGGGGGACAGGAAGGGGTCACTGAAGCTTTCTTT
TRBJ1-1 - TRBV5-4 - CASSLVPNTEAFF TGTGCCAGCAGCTTGGTACCCAACACTGAAGCTTTCTTT
TRBJ1-1 - TRBV4-1 - CASSQPTRNTEAFF TGCGCCAGCAGCCAACCGACCAGGAACACTGAAGCTTTCTTT
TRBJ2-1 - TRBV7-9 few CASSRQVNEQFF TGTGCCAGCAGCCGACAGGTCAATGAGCAGTTCTTC
TRBJ2-5 TRBD1 TRBV5-1 few CASSPGTAQETQYF TGCGCCAGCAGCCCGGGGACAGCTCAAGAGACCCAGTACTTC
TRBJ1-1 - TRBV19 - CASSIGQGMNTEAFF TGTGCCAGTAGTATAGGGCAGGGCATGAACACTGAAGCTTTCTTT
TRBJ1-2 - TRBV7-8 once CASLPDRDSGYGYTF TGTGCCAGCCTGCCAGACCGGGACTCCGGTTACGGCTACACCTTC
TRBJ2-1 - TRBV2 - CASKDTVYNEQFF TGTGCCAGCAAGGACACCGTCTACAATGAGCAGTTCTTC
TRBJ1-1 TRBD1 TRBV19 - CASTPISRGRNTEAFF TGTGCCAGTACTCCAATCTCCAGGGGGCGCAACACTGAAGCTTTCTTT
TRBJ2-7 TRBD1 TRBV19 - CASSMVGQEYYEQYF TGTGCCAGTAGTATGGTAGGACAGGAGTATTACGAGCAGTACTTC
TRBJ2-5 - TRBV2 few CASSPVPFETQYF TGTGCCAGCAGCCCGGTACCCTTTGAGACCCAGTACTTC
TRBJ1-1 - TRBV10-1 - CASSASGTEAFF TGCGCCAGCAGTGCCTCGGGAACTGAAGCTTTCTTT
TRBJ1-2 - TRBV3-1/TRBV3-2 - CASRPDRFGGYTF TGTGCCAGCAGGCCCGACAGGTTCGGTGGCTACACCTTC
TRBJ1-6 - TRBV6-5 - CASSPDRFNSPLHF TGTGCCAGCAGCCCGGACAGATTTAATTCACCCCTCCACTTT
TRBJ1-2 TRBD1 TRBV5-1 few CASSLGGQGDGYTF TGCGCCAGCAGCTTGGGGGGACAGGGAGATGGCTACACCTTC
TRBJ2-7 - TRBV20-1 - CSAREKSEQYF TGCAGTGCTAGAGAGAAATCCGAGCAGTACTTC
TRBJ1-1 - TRBV12-3/TRBV12-4 - CASRPGLNTEAFF TGTGCCAGCAGGCCCGGCCTGAACACTGAAGCTTTCTTT
TRBJ1-2 TRBD1 TRBV19 - CASSIDGTGIYGYTF TGTGCCAGTAGTATAGATGGGACAGGCATCTATGGCTACACCTTC
TRBJ2-1 - TRBV19 - CASSIRRGSSYNEQFF TGTGCCAGTAGTATTAGGCGGGGCAGCTCCTACAATGAGCAGTTCTTC
TRBJ2-1 TRBD2 TRBV18 - CASSPGTSGTFYNEQFF TGTGCCAGCTCACCGGGGACTAGCGGGACCTTCTACAATGAGCAGTTCTTC
TRBJ2-2 - TRBV5-1 - CASSPTVSNTGELFF TGCGCCAGCAGCCCAACAGTGTCGAACACCGGGGAGCTGTTTTTT
TRBJ1-1 - TRBV2 - CASSEAVGWAEAFF TGTGCCAGCAGTGAAGCGGTTGGTTGGGCTGAAGCTTTCTTT
TRBJ1-5 - TRBV20-1 - CSASQPQHF TGCAGTGCTAGTCAGCCCCAGCATTTT
TRBJ1-4 - TRBV2 - CASSVRRGTNEKLFF TGTGCCAGCAGTGTTAGGCGGGGAACTAATGAAAAACTGTTTTTT
TRBJ2-2 TRBD1 TRBV9 few CASSVNSWDRGTGELFF TGTGCCAGCAGCGTTAATTCTTGGGACAGGGGCACCGGGGAGCTGTTTTTT
TRBJ2-5 TRBD1 TRBV7-2 - CASSLLTGGQETQYF TGTGCCAGCAGCTTGTTGACAGGGGGCCAAGAGACCCAGTACTTC
TRBJ1-5 - TRBV6-5 - CASREDRGPNQPQHF TGTGCCAGCAGAGAGGATAGGGGCCCGAATCAGCCCCAGCATTTT
TRBJ2-3 TRBD2 TRBV5-1 - CASSLAGGDFGTDTQYF TGCGCCAGCAGCTTGGCGGGGGGAGATTTTGGCACAGATACGCAGTATTTT
TRBJ1-5 - TRBV19 - CASSPSRLNQPQHF TGTGCCAGTAGTCCGAGCAGGCTCAATCAGCCCCAGCATTTT
TRBJ1-1 - TRBV15 - CATSGSVNTEAFF TGTGCCACCAGCGGTTCGGTGAACACTGAAGCTTTCTTT
TRBJ2-7 - TRBV3-1/TRBV3-2 - CASSQGLMELSYEQYF TGTGCCAGCAGCCAAGGTCTTATGGAATTAAGTTACGAGCAGTACTTC